What follows are 12 T cell receptor beta chains derived from one specimen sequenced in a study of T cells in Graves' hyperthyroidism and ophthalmopathy. Regions amplified from RNA transcripts were the TCR beta CDR3 regions. A set of HTBI primers served as the primers for a first-round RT-PCR of the TCR CDR3. Each CDR3 protein is one row after TCRdb ran MiXCR on the multiplex PCR reads. The data show about 640,000 distinct CDR3 sequences, with less than 25% seen just once and 34% held by the top ten. Sequencing was performed on blood. The receptor set was obtained from a man aged 25 to 40 with Graves' ophthalmopathy.

This clonotype showed up many times. The gene calls are TRBV5-1 and TRBJ1-6; D possibly corresponds to TRBD1 (5 bases). The CDR3 loop spans 16 amino acids. Trimming pared 2 bases from V and 7 bases from J, leaving 16 bases between. Germline CDR1 is SGHRS and CDR2 is YFSETQ. CDR3 protein: CASSLTGSWKNSPLHF. CDR3 nucleotide sequence: TGCGCCAGCAGCTTAACAGGTTCCTGGAAGAATTCACCCCTCCACTTT.

This clonotype has more than one count but fewer than ten. An end of the junction differs from the germline gene, which may be a read error. The chain links TRBV27 to TRBJ2-7; D gene unclear. This CDR3 region has 13 residues. CDR1 is MNHEY, CDR2 SMNVEV, per germline (reference sequence). The DNA of the CDR3 is TGTGCCAGCAGTTTGAGAAGCTCCTACGGGCAGTACTTC. It codes for CASSLRSSYGQYF.

This clonotype has just a few counts. The chain is built from TRBV28 and TRBJ1-3; no firm D call. Trimming pared 5 bases from V and 0 bases from J, leaving 14 bases between. Per germline, CDR1 MDHEN and CDR2 SYDVKM. The CDR3 spans 16 residues. The CDR3 DNA follows: TGTGCCAGCAGTCTAGCGGGGATGAGCTCTGGAAACACCATATATTTT. Translation gives CASSLAGMSSGNTIYF. Combining the CDR3 with reference TRBV28 and TRBJ1-3 gives the whole variable domain DVKVTQSSRYLVKRTGEKVFLECVQDMDHENMFWYRQDPGLGLRLIYFSYDVKMKEKGDIPEGYSVSREKKERFSLILESASTNQTSMYLCASSLAGMSSGNTIYFGEGSWLTVV.

This clonotype was counted a few times. The chain links TRBV7-9 to TRBJ2-5; 8 bases are shared with TRBD1. CDR1 and CDR2 from the germline V gene are SEHNR and FQNEAQ (reference sequence). Trimming removed 7 bases from V and 5 bases from J; junction bases left unmatched: 9. There are 14 residues in the CDR3. In DNA, the CDR3 is TGTGCCAGCACCACGACAGGGGAGAGTGAGACCCAGTACTTC. Translation gives CASTTTGESETQYF.

This clonotype has only a few counts. This chain joins TRBV30 and TRBJ2-7, with D possibly TRBD2 on 6 matching bases. Trimming stripped 4 bases from V and 0 bases from J, with 19 bases between. The CDR3 has 16 residues. Germline values: CDR1 GTSNPN, CDR2 SVGIG (reference sequence). CDR3 in DNA: TGTGCCTGGATGGGGGGTAGGACCTCAACCTCCTACGAGCAGTACTTC. It translates to CAWMGGRTSTSYEQYF.

V and J are TRBV6-2 or TRBV6-3 and TRBJ1-5; a weak D match, TRBD1 (5 bases). Per germline, CDR1 MNHEY and CDR2 SVGEGT. The CDR3 contains 14 residues. The V and J ends lost 7 bases and 0 bases respectively, with 10 bases between them. The CDR3 sequence: CASTYRFSNQPQHF. The DNA for the CDR3 is TGTGCCAGCACCTACAGGTTTAGCAATCAGCCCCAGCATTTT.

The chain recombines TRBV2 with TRBJ2-3; 8 bases are shared with TRBD2. V shed 3 bases, J shed 0 bases, and the junction held 11 bases outside the gene matches. Germline assignment: CDR1 SNHLY and CDR2 FYNNEI. This CDR3 comprises 18 residues. Here the CDR3 DNA reads TGTGCCAGCAGTGAGTTGCTAGCGGGTACCTTTAGCACAGATACGCAGTATTTT. This encodes CASSELLAGTFSTDTQYF.

This clonotype was detected a few times. The chain uses TRBV7-9 and TRBJ1-1; D is uncertain. This CDR3 contains 13 residues. CDR1 is SEHNR and CDR2 is FQNEAQ in the germline V gene (reference sequence). Trimming cost V 1 base and J 5 bases, with 8 bases left between them. Written as DNA, the CDR3 is TGTGCCAGCAGCTTAGATCAGTGGACTGAAGCTTTCTTT. This gives the protein CASSLDQWTEAFF.

This clonotype was found a few times. The J gene is TRBJ2-1, the V gene TRBV28; 9 bases match TRBD1. The CDR3 runs 16 residues. The V segment lost 3 bases and the J segment 3 bases; nucleotides outside the gene matches: 6. CDR1 is MDHEN and CDR2 is SYDVKM in the germline V gene. For the CDR3, the DNA is TGTGCCAGCAGTTTCCGGACAGGGGAAAACTACAATGAGCAGTTCTTC. Its protein product is CASSFRTGENYNEQFF. The whole variable domain, remainder taken from reference TRBV28 and TRBJ2-1, is DVKVTQSSRYLVKRTGEKVFLECVQDMDHENMFWYRQDPGLGLRLIYFSYDVKMKEKGDIPEGYSVSREKKERFSLILESASTNQTSMYLCASSFRTGENYNEQFFGPGTRLTVL.

The gene calls are TRBV19 and TRBJ2-7; TRBD1 matches 9 bases. In germline, CDR1 is LNHDA, CDR2 SQIVND (reference sequence). The CDR3 length is 15 residues. J was trimmed by 5 bases and V by 7 bases; bases with no gene match: 12. The CDR3 nucleotides are TGTGCCAGTAATCTCCACAGGGGGCGCGACCACGAGCAGTACTTC. It encodes CASNLHRGRDHEQYF.

This clonotype was recorded at least ten times. The chain joins TRBV2 to TRBJ2-1, with D perhaps TRBD2 (7 bases). Germline V gene sequence: CDR1 SNHLY, CDR2 FYNNEI. Between the trimmed V and J ends, which lost 8 bases and 4 bases, there was a span of 12 bases. CDR3 length: 13 amino acids. The DNA for the CDR3 is TGTGCCAGCTACAGCGGGACATACAATGAGCAGTTCTTC. It codes for CASYSGTYNEQFF. The entire variable domain, with the rest obtained from reference TRBV2 and TRBJ2-1, is as follows: EPEVTQTPSHQVTQMGQEVILRCVPISNHLYFYWYRQILGQKVEFLVSFYNNEISEKSEIFDDQFSVERPDGSNFTLKIRSTKLEDSAMYFCASYSGTYNEQFFGPGTRLTVL.

The V and J genes are TRBV6-1 and TRBJ1-3; D is possibly TRBD1 (5 bases). Germline-derived CDR1 and CDR2 are MNHNS and SASEGT. The CDR3 runs 13 residues. V dropped 6 bases and J dropped 3 bases, with 9 bases sitting between them. CDR3 bases: TGTGCCAGCAGCGGACATCGTGGAAACACCATATATTTT. Encoded protein: CASSGHRGNTIYF.